This T cell receptor beta chain is drawn from a study of T cell responses to AZD1222 COVID-19 vaccine. Study at large: It was second doses at about 4 or about 12 weeks that were pooled.

About this clone itself: Antigen specificity is unknown.

Study-wide results and limits: Among spike-specific TCRs, nearly half reportedly target unmutated variant regions.

Generated by immunoSEQ multiplex PCR, the TCRdb table keeps only in-frame clones and is missing some. In the table there are roughly 100,000 clones, around 90% of which are singletons. V lost 8 bases and J 3 bases, leaving 16 bases between the germline ends. The CDR3 runs 14 residues. This rearrangement joins TRBV23-1 to TRBJ1-2, with D possibly being TRBD1 (5 bases). TRBV23-1 is an open reading frame whose function is uncertain. Sample: peripheral blood, taken on day 0 of AZD1222 vaccination. The sequence derives from an adult in good health. CDR3 in amino acids: CASEEQARHYGYTF. The CDR3 DNA sequence: TGCGCCAGCGAGGAACAGGCTCGTCACTATGGCTACACCTTC.